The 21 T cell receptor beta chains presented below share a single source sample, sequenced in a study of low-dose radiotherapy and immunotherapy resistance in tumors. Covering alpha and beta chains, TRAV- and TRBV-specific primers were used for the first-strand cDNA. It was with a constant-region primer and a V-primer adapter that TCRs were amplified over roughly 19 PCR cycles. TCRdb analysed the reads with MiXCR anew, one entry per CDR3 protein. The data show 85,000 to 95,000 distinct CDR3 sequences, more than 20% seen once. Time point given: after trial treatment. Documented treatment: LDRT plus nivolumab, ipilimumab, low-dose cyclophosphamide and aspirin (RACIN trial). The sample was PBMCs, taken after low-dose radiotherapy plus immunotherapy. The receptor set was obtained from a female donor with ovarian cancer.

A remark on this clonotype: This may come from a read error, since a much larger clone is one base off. CDR3 in amino acids: CSIERGYEQYF. In DNA form, the CDR3 reads TGCAGCATTGAGAGGGGCTACGAGCAGTACTTC. The chain links TRBV29-1 to TRBJ2-7; TRBD1 or TRBD2 may be the D gene (5 bases each). CDR3 size: 11 residues. From germline, CDR1 is SQVTM and CDR2 ANQGSEA.

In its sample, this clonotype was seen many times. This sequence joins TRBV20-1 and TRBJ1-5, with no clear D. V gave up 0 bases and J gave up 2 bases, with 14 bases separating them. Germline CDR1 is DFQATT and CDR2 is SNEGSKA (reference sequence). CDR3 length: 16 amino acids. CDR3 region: CSARDLTDGGNQPQHF. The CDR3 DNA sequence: TGCAGTGCTAGAGATCTAACCGACGGAGGCAATCAGCCCCAGCATTTT.

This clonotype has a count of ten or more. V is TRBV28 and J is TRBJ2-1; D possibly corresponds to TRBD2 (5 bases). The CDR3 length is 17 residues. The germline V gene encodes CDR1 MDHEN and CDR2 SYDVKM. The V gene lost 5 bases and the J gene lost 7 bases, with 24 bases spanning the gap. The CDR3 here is CASSPYGRGTVTNEQFF. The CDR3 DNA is TGTGCCAGCAGTCCTTACGGTCGGGGTACCGTCACTAATGAGCAGTTCTTC.

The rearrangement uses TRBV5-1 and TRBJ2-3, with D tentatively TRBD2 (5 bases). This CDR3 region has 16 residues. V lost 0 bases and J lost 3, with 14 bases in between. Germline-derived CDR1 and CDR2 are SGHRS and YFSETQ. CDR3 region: CASSLDGPGRTDTQYF. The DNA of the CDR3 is TGCGCCAGCAGCTTGGATGGTCCGGGAAGGACAGATACGCAGTATTTT. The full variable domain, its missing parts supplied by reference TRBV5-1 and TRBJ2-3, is KAGVTQTPRYLIKTRGQQVTLSCSPISGHRSVSWYQQTPGQGLQFLFEYFSETQRNKGNFPGRFSGRQFSNSRSEMNVSTLELGDSALYLCASSLDGPGRTDTQYFGPGTRLTVL.

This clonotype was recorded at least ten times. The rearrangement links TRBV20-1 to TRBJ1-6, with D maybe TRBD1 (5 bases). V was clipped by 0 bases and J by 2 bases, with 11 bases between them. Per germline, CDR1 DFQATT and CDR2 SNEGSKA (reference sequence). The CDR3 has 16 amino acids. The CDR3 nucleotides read TGCAGTGCTAGAGATCCGGCAGGGCCCTATAATTCACCCCTCCACTTT. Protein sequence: CSARDPAGPYNSPLHF.

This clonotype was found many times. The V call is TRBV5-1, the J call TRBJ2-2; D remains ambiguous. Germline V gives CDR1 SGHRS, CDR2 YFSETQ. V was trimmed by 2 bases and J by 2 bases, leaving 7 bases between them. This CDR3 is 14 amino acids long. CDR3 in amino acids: CASSLPANTGELFF. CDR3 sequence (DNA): TGCGCCAGCAGCTTACCGGCTAACACCGGGGAGCTGTTTTTT.

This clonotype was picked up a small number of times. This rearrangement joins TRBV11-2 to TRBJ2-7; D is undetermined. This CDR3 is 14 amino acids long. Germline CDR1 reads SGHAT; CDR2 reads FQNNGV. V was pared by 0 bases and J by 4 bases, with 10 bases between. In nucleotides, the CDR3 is TGTGCCAGCAGCTTAGATCTCGAGGTATACGAGCAGTACTTC. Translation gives CASSLDLEVYEQYF.

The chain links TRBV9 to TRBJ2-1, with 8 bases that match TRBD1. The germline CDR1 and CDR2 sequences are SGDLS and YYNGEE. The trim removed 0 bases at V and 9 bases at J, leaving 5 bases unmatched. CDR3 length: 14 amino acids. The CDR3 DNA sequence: TGTGCCAGCAGCGTAGTGCAGGGGGCGGCTGAGCAGTTCTTC. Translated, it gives CASSVVQGAAEQFF.

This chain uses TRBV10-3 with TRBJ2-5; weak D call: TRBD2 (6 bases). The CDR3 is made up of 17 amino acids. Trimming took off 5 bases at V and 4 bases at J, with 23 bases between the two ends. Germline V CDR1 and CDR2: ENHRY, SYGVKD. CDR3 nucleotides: TGTGCCATCAGTCCCGGGGACTCGGGACGAGGGGCAGAGACCCAGTACTTC. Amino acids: CAISPGDSGRGAETQYF.

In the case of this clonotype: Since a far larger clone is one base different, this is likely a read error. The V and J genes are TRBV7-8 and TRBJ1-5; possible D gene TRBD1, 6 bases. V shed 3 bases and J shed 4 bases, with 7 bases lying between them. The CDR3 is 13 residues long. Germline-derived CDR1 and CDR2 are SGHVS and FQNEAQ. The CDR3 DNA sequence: TGTGCCAGCAGCTTGAGGGGGAATCAGCCCCAGCATTTT. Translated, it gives CASSLRGNQPQHF.

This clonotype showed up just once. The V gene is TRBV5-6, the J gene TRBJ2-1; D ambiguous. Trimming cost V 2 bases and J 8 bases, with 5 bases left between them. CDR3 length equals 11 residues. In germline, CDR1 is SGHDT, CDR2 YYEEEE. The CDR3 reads CASSFDDEQFF. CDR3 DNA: TGTGCCAGCAGCTTTGACGATGAGCAGTTCTTC.

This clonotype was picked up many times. CDR3 residues: CASSPPGQNYEQYF. CDR3 nucleotide sequence: TGTGCCAGCAGCCCTCCCGGGCAGAACTACGAGCAGTACTTC. The genes are TRBV11-3 and TRBJ2-7, with D hard to call. The V and J ends lost 5 bases and 3 bases respectively, with 14 bases between them. Germline V CDR1 and CDR2: SGHNT, YENEEA. There are 14 residues in the CDR3.

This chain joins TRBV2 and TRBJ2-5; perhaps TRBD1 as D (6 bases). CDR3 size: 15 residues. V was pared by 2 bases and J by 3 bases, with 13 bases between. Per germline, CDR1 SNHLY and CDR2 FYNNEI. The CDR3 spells CASSEFRTVKETQYF. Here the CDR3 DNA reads TGTGCCAGCAGTGAATTCCGGACAGTGAAAGAGACCCAGTACTTC. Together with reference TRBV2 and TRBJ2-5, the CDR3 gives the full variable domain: EPEVTQTPSHQVTQMGQEVILRCVPISNHLYFYWYRQILGQKVEFLVSFYNNEISEKSEIFDDQFSVERPDGSNFTLKIRSTKLEDSAMYFCASSEFRTVKETQYFGPGTRLLVL.

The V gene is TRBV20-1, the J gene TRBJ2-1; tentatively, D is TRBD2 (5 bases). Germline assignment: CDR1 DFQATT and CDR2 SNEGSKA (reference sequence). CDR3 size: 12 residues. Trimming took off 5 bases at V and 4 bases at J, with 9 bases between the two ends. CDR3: CSAGRDYNEQFF. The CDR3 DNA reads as TGCAGTGCTGGGAGAGATTACAATGAGCAGTTCTTC.

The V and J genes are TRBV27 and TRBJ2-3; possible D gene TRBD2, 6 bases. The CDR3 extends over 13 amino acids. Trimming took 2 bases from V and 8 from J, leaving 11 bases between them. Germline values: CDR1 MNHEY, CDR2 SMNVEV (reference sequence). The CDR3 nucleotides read TGTGCCAGCAGTTTACGGGACTCGAGTACGCAGTATTTT. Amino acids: CASSLRDSSTQYF.

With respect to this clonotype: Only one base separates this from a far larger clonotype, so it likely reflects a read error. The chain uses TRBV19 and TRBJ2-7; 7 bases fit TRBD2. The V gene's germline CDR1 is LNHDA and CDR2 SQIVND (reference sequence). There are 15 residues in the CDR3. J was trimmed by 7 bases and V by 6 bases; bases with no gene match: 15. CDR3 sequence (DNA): TGTGCCAGTAGAGTCGGACTAGGAGCATTCAATGAGCAGTACTTC. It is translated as CASRVGLGAFNEQYF.

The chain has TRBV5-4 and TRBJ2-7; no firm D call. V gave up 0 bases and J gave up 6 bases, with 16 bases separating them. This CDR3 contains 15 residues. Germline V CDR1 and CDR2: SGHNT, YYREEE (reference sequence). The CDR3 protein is CASSLVDSRGREQYF. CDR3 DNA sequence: TGTGCCAGCAGCTTGGTCGACTCCCGTGGTCGCGAGCAGTACTTC.

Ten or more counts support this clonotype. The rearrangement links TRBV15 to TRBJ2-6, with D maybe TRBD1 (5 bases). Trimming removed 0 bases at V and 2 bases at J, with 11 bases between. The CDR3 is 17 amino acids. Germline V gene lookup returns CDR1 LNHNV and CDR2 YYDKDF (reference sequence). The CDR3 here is CATSRERPRAGANVLTF. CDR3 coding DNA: TGTGCCACCAGCAGAGAAAGACCCAGGGCTGGGGCCAACGTCCTGACTTTC.

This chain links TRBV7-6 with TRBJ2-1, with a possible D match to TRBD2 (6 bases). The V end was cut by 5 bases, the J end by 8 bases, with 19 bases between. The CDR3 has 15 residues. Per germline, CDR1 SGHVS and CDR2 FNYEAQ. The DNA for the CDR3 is TGTGCCAGCAGCCTTGGGGGACTCCTGGGGCATGAGCAGTTCTTC. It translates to CASSLGGLLGHEQFF.

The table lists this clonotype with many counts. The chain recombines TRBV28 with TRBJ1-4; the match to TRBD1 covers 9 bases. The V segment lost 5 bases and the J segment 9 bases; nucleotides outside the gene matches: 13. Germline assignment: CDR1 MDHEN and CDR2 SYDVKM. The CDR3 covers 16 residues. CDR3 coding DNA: TGTGCCAGCAGTCAGTCCCCGGGACAGGGCGGTAAAAAACTGTTTTTT. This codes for CASSQSPGQGGKKLFF.

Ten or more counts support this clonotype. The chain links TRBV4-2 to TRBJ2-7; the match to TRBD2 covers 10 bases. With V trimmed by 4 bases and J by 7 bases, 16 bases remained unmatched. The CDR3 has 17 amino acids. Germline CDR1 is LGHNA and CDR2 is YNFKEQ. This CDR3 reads CASSRSPWSGRAGEQYF. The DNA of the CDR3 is TGTGCCAGCAGCCGAAGCCCATGGAGCGGGAGGGCCGGGGAGCAGTACTTC.